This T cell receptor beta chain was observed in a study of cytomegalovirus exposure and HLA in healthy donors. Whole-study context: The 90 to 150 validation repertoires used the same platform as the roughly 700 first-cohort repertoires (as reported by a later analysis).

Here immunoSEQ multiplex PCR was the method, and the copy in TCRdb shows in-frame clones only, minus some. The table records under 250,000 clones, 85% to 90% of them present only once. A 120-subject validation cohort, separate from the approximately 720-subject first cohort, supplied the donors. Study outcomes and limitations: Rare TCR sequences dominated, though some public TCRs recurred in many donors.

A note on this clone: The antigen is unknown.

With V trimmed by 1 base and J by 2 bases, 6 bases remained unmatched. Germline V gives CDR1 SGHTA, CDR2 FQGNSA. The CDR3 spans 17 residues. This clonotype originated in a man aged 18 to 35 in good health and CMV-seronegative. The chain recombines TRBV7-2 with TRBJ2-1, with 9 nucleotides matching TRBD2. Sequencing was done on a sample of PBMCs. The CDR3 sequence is CASSLVGAGGTYNEQFF. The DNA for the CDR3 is TGTGCCAGCAGCTTAGTGGGAGCGGGGGGTACCTACAATGAGCAGTTCTTC.